The 22 T cell receptor beta chains reported below all come from one sample, sequenced in a study of blood T cell repertoires in COVID-19. The repertoire was sequenced with immunoSEQ multiplex PCR; TCRdb's copy has only in-frame clones and lacks some. The sample includes roughly 100,000 clones, approximately 76% of them seen just once. The sequenced sample was peripheral blood. The receptors shown here come from a woman aged 70-85 years with acute or convalescent COVID-19.

In this sample, this clone turned up once. J is TRBJ2-3 and V is TRBV19; possible D gene TRBD1, 5 bases. V was pared by 1 base and J by 4 bases, with 12 bases between. Germline lookup yields CDR1 LNHDA and CDR2 SQIVND (reference sequence). There are 15 residues in the CDR3. CDR3 in DNA: TGTGCCAGTAGTATAGGCCAGGGCTTGGCAGATACGCAGTATTTT. Translation: CASSIGQGLADTQYF.

This clone has a single count. J is TRBJ1-5 and V is TRBV4-1; 7 bases are shared with TRBD1. Germline CDR1 and CDR2: MGHRA and YSYEKL. The length of the CDR3 is 16 residues. After removal of 1 base from V and 0 bases from J, the junction contained 3 bases not matched to a gene. CDR3 loop: CASSQGTGVSNQPQHF. In nucleotides, the CDR3 is TGCGCCAGCAGCCAAGGAACAGGGGTTAGCAATCAGCCCCAGCATTTT.

This chain connects TRBV2 to TRBJ1-1; D unresolved. Germline V gene lookup returns CDR1 SNHLY and CDR2 FYNNEI. The V gene lost 10 bases and the J gene lost 1 base, with 7 bases spanning the gap. This CDR3 is 11 amino acids long. The CDR3 bases are TGTGCCACCACAGAGAACACTGAAGCTTTCTTT. Translating gives CATTENTEAFF.

The chain joins TRBV7-2 to TRBJ1-3; a weak D match, TRBD1 (5 bases). The CDR3 covers 15 residues. Looked up from germline, CDR1 is SGHTA and CDR2 is FQGNSA. Trimming took 1 base from V and 2 from J, leaving 9 bases between them. CDR3 bases: TGTGCCAGCAGCTTAGTGGGGGGAACTGGAAACACCATATATTTT. Translation: CASSLVGGTGNTIYF.

The rearrangement joins TRBV2 to TRBJ1-1, with D tentatively TRBD1 (6 bases). V was shortened by 3 bases and J by 4 bases, with 9 bases between the two germline ends. CDR3 length: 13 residues. CDR1 and CDR2 from the germline V gene are SNHLY and FYNNEI. The CDR3 DNA reads as TGTGCCAGCAGTGACAGGGGTACCACTGAAGCTTTCTTT. Its protein product is CASSDRGTTEAFF.

The rearrangement links TRBV19 to TRBJ1-1; TRBD1 is a possible D gene (6 bases). This CDR3 comprises 16 residues. The ends were cut back, 10 bases at V and 1 base at J, with 22 bases in the middle. Per germline, CDR1 LNHDA and CDR2 SQIVND (reference sequence). CDR3: CATMDGGRQRNTEAFF. CDR3 coding DNA: TGTGCCACTATGGACGGGGGGCGACAAAGGAACACTGAAGCTTTCTTT. Full variable domain (remainder filled in from reference TRBV19 and TRBJ1-1): DGGITQSPKYLFRKEGQNVTLSCEQNLNHDAMYWYRQDPGQGLRLIYYSQIVNDFQKGDIAEGYSVSREKKESFPLTVTSAQKNPTAFYLCATMDGGRQRNTEAFFGQGTRLTVV.

The chain recombines TRBV2 with TRBJ1-5; tentatively, D is TRBD1 (6 bases). Germline CDR1 reads SNHLY; CDR2 reads FYNNEI. This CDR3 has 12 residues. V was shortened by 5 bases and J by 7 bases, with 9 bases between the two germline ends. The CDR3 reads CASSQGSQPQHF. In DNA form, the CDR3 reads TGTGCCAGCAGTCAGGGGAGCCAGCCCCAGCATTTT. Full variable domain (missing parts from reference TRBV2 and TRBJ1-5): EPEVTQTPSHQVTQMGQEVILRCVPISNHLYFYWYRQILGQKVEFLVSFYNNEISEKSEIFDDQFSVERPDGSNFTLKIRSTKLEDSAMYFCASSQGSQPQHFGDGTRLSIL.

The chain joins TRBV7-8 to TRBJ2-1; 11 bases map to TRBD2. The ends lost 5 bases at V and 4 bases at J; junction bases unmatched: 10. This CDR3 is 17 amino acids long. Germline lookup yields CDR1 SGHVS and CDR2 FQNEAQ. CDR3 nucleotides: TGTGCCAGCAGCCAACCCCCGACTAGCGGGGTTTACAATGAGCAGTTCTTC. It yields the protein CASSQPPTSGVYNEQFF.

The rearrangement links TRBV5-4 to TRBJ2-1; 15 bases line up with TRBD2. With 4 bases clipped from V and 0 bases from J, the junction kept 11 bases outside the gene matches. This CDR3 comprises 20 residues. In germline, CDR1 is SGHNT, CDR2 YYREEE (reference sequence). CDR3 coding DNA: TGTGCCAGCAGCCCCCCGGGACTAGCGGGGGGTAAGAGCTCCTACAATGAGCAGTTCTTC. Protein product: CASSPPGLAGGKSSYNEQFF.

On this clone: This sample also contains other DNA sequences that code for the same CDR3. This rearrangement joins TRBV18 to TRBJ2-3, with D possibly being TRBD2 (7 bases). The length of the CDR3 is 14 residues. Trimming pared 3 bases from V and 3 bases from J, leaving 10 bases between. Germline V CDR1 and CDR2: KGHSH, LQKENI. This CDR3 is CASSPGGGTDTQYF. DNA of the CDR3: TGTGCCAGCTCACCGGGAGGGGGGACAGATACGCAGTATTTT.

J is TRBJ2-1 and V is TRBV24-1; TRBD2 agrees at 9 bases. The J segment lost 9 bases and the V segment lost 5 bases, leaving 7 bases of the junction unmatched. CDR1 is KGHDR and CDR2 is SFDVKD in the germline V gene. There are 14 residues in the CDR3. In DNA, the CDR3 is TGTGCCACCAGTGGCGGGGGGGCCGTCATTGAGCAGTTCTTC. Amino acids: CATSGGGAVIEQFF.

The chain joins TRBV28 to TRBJ1-2; D may be TRBD1 (6 bases). Between the trimmed V and J ends, which lost 6 bases and 0 bases, there was a span of 14 bases. The germline gives CDR1 MDHEN, CDR2 SYDVKM. The CDR3 runs to 15 residues. The CDR3 loop reads CASREAGTTNYGYTF. The CDR3 bases are TGTGCCAGCAGGGAAGCCGGGACAACTAACTATGGCTACACCTTC.

The J gene is TRBJ1-1, the V gene TRBV6-5; D is ambiguous. The CDR3 spans 12 residues. V was trimmed by 8 bases and J by 7 bases, leaving 14 bases between them. Germline CDR1 MNHEY, CDR2 SVGAGI. The CDR3 is CASHTLTGEAFF. CDR3 DNA sequence: TGTGCCAGCCACACACTGACGGGTGAAGCTTTCTTT.

The table lists this clone with a few counts. The CDR3 DNA reads TGTGCCAGCAGCGAAGGGACAGGGGCGAACACTGAAGCTTTCTTT. This encodes CASSEGTGANTEAFF. The rearrangement links TRBV9 to TRBJ1-1; 10 nucleotides agree with TRBD1. The germline V gene has CDR1 SGDLS and CDR2 YYNGEE. This CDR3 region has 15 residues. V shed 3 bases, J shed 1 base, and the junction held 3 bases outside the gene matches.

In this sample, this clone turned up a few times. The chain has TRBV9 and TRBJ1-1; no reliable D call. Germline V gene data show CDR1 as SGDLS and CDR2 as YYNGEE. Trimming removed 2 bases from V and 0 bases from J, with 8 bases in between. The CDR3 has 14 amino acids. In DNA, the CDR3 is TGTGCCAGCAGCGTCTCGACTTTGAACACTGAAGCTTTCTTT. Translating gives CASSVSTLNTEAFF.

The chain uses TRBV6-5 and TRBJ1-1; 8 bases align to TRBD1. The CDR3 is 15 amino acids. The germline V gene encodes CDR1 MNHEY and CDR2 SVGAGI. Trimming removed 5 bases from V and 4 bases from J; junction bases left unmatched: 9. The CDR3 region has the DNA TGTGCCAGCAGTCTGCGGACAGGGAGGACCACTGAAGCTTTCTTT. This encodes CASSLRTGRTTEAFF.

This chain uses TRBV2 with TRBJ1-6; D perhaps matches TRBD1 (6 bases). This CDR3 has 17 amino acids. V was cut by 4 bases and J by 2 bases, with 15 bases left in between. Germline-derived CDR1 and CDR2 are SNHLY and FYNNEI. The CDR3 DNA follows: TGTGCCAGCAGTGTGGGGTCGGGGACAACCTATAATTCACCCCTCCACTTT. This translates into CASSVGSGTTYNSPLHF. The variable domain in full, completed from reference TRBV2 and TRBJ1-6, reads EPEVTQTPSHQVTQMGQEVILRCVPISNHLYFYWYRQILGQKVEFLVSFYNNEISEKSEIFDDQFSVERPDGSNFTLKIRSTKLEDSAMYFCASSVGSGTTYNSPLHFGNGTRLTVT.

The DNA for the CDR3 is TGTGCCATTAGACAGGCGGTGGGATATGGCTACACCTTC. Protein sequence: CAIRQAVGYGYTF. V gene TRBV7-9 combines with J gene TRBJ1-2; TRBD1 is a possible D gene (6 bases). The V end was cut by 10 bases, the J end by 5 bases, with 17 bases between. There are 13 residues in the CDR3. Germline V lookup: CDR1 SEHNR, CDR2 FQNEAQ (reference sequence).

This chain links TRBV3-1 (or the pseudogene TRBV3-2) with TRBJ2-3, with D perhaps matching TRBD2 (7 bases). Trimming removed 0 bases at V and 8 bases at J, with 18 bases between. The CDR3 sequence is 16 residues long. Germline assignment: CDR1 LGHDT and CDR2 YNNKEL (reference sequence). CDR3 sequence: CASSQDGGGPAGTQYF. CDR3 sequence (DNA): TGTGCCAGCAGCCAAGATGGGGGGGGGCCAGCGGGTACGCAGTATTTT.

The rearrangement links TRBV6-2 or TRBV6-3 to TRBJ1-4; the D is unclear. The CDR3 extends over 15 amino acids. The germline V gene encodes CDR1 MNHEY and CDR2 SVGEGT. Deletions cut 2 bases from V and 8 bases from J, with 15 bases between. The chain's CDR3 is CASSYPKREGEKLFF. In nucleotides, the CDR3 is TGTGCCAGCAGTTACCCGAAAAGGGAGGGCGAAAAACTGTTTTTT.

This chain connects TRBV10-2 to TRBJ1-6; D uncertain. This CDR3 is built from 15 residues. Trimming took 6 bases from V and 7 from J, leaving 16 bases between them. The germline gives CDR1 WSHSY, CDR2 SAAADI. CDR3 sequence (DNA): TGCGCCAGCAGCACCGACGGACGGGGAAATTCACCCCTCCACTTT. Translation: CASSTDGRGNSPLHF.

V gene TRBV19 combines with J gene TRBJ1-1, with a tentative D call TRBD1 (5 bases). Germline V gives CDR1 LNHDA, CDR2 SQIVND (reference sequence). V was pared by 4 bases and J by 3 bases, with 18 bases between. CDR3 length: 16 amino acids. The CDR3 sequence is CASSTRGGAGYTEAFF. The CDR3 DNA follows: TGTGCCAGTAGTACTCGGGGCGGCGCGGGGTACACTGAAGCTTTCTTT.